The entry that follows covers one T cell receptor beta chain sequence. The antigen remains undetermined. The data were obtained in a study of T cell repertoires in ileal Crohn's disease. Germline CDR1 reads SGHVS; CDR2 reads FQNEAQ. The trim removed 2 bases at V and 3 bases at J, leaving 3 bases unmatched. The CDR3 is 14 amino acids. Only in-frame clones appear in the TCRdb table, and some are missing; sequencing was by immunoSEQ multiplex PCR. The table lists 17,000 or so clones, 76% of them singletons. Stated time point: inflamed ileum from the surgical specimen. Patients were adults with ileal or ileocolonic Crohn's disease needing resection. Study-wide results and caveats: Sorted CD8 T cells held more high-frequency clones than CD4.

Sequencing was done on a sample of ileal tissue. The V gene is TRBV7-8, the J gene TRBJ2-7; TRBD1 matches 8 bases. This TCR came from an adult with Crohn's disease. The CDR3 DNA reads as TGTGCCAGCAGCTTATCAGGGGGCAACTACGAGCAGTACTTC. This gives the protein CASSLSGGNYEQYF.